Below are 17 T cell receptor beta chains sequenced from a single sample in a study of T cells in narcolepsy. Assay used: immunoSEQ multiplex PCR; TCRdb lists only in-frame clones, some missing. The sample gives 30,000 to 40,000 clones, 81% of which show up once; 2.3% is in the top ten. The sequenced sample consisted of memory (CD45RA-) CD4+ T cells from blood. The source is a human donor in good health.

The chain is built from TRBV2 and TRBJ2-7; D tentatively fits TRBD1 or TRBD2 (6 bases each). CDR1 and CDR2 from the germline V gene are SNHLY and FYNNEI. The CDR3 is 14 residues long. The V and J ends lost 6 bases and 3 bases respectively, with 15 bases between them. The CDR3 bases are TGTGCCAGCAGGGGGGGCAGTGTAAACTACGAGCAGTACTTC. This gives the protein CASRGGSVNYEQYF.

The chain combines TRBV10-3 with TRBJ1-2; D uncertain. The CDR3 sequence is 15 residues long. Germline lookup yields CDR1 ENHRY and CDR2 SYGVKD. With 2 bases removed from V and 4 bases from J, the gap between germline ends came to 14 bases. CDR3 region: CAISESPDSLYGYTF. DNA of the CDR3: TGTGCCATCAGTGAGAGCCCTGATTCACTCTATGGCTACACCTTC.

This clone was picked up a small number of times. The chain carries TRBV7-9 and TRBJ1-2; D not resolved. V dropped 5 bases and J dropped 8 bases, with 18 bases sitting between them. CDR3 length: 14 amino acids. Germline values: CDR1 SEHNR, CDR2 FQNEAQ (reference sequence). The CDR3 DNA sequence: TGTGCCAGCAGCCATAATGACGCAGGTTCGGGCTACACCTTC. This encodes CASSHNDAGSGYTF.

The DNA for the CDR3 is TGTGCCAGCAGCTTAGATCGAAGCGGTATCTATGGCTACACCTTC. It is translated as CASSLDRSGIYGYTF. The V gene is TRBV11-2, the J gene TRBJ1-2, with D unclear. V lost 0 bases to trimming and J lost 4 bases, with 12 bases between them. CDR3 length equals 15 residues. Germline CDR1 and CDR2: SGHAT and FQNNGV.

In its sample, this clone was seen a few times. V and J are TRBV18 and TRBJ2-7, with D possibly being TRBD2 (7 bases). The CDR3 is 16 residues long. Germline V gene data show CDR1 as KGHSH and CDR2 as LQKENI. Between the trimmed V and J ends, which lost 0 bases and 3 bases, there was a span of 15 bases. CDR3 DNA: TGTGCCAGCTCACCACCCGGGGGGCCTGGAAGCTACGAGCAGTACTTC. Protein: CASSPPGGPGSYEQYF.

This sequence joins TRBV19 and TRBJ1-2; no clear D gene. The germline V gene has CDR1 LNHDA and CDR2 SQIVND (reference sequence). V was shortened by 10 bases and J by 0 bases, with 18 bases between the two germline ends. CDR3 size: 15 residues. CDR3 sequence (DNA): TGTGCCACCAAGGCCACCCTACCGCCTAACTATGGCTACACCTTC. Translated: CATKATLPPNYGYTF. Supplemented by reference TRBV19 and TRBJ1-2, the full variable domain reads DGGITQSPKYLFRKEGQNVTLSCEQNLNHDAMYWYRQDPGQGLRLIYYSQIVNDFQKGDIAEGYSVSREKKESFPLTVTSAQKNPTAFYLCATKATLPPNYGYTFGSGTRLTVV.

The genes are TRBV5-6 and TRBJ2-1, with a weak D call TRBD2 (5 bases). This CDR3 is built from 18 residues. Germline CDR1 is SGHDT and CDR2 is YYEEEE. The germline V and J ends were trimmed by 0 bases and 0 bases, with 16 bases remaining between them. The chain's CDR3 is CASSLGEMRLSSYNEQFF. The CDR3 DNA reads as TGTGCCAGCAGCTTGGGTGAAATGAGACTATCCTCCTACAATGAGCAGTTCTTC.

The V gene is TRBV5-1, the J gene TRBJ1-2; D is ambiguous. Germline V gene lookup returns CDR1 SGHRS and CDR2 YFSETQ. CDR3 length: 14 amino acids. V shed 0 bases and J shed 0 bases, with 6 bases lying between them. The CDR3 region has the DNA TGCGCCAGCAGCTTGGGAGGTTCTAACTATGGCTACACCTTC. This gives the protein CASSLGGSNYGYTF.

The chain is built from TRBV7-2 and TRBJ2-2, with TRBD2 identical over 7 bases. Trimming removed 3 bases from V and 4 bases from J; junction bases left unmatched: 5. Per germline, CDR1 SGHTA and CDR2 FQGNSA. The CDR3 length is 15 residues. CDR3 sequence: CASSFMWGGTGELFF. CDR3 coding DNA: TGTGCCAGCAGCTTTATGTGGGGGGGCACCGGGGAGCTGTTTTTT.

The CDR3 DNA is TGTGCCAGTACCAAATCGGGGGGCTCTGGGGCCAACGTCCTGACTTTC. As protein: CASTKSGGSGANVLTF. This chain connects TRBV19 to TRBJ2-6, with 7 bases that match TRBD2. CDR1 and CDR2 (germline): LNHDA, SQIVND (reference sequence). V dropped 7 bases and J dropped 0; count of bases not matched to a gene: 6. The CDR3 is 16 amino acids.

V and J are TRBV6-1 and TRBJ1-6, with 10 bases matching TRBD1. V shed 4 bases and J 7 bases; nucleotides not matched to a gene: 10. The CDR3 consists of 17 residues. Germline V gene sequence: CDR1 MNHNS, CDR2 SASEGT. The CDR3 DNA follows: TGTGCCAGCAGTGCGTCGACAGGGGGCAAAGCCAATTCACCCCTCCACTTT. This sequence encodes CASSASTGGKANSPLHF.

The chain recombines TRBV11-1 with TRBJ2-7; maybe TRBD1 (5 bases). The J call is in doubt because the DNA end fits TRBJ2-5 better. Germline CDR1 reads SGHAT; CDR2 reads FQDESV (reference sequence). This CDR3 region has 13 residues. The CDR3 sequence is CASSAQGGETQYF. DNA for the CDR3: TGTGCCAGCAGCGCGCAGGGTGGGGAGACCCAGTACTTC.

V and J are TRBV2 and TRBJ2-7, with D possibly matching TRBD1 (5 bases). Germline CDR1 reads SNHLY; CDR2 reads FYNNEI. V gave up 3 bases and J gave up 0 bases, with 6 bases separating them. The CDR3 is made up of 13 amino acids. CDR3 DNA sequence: TGTGCCAGCAGTGACAGGGCCTCCTACGAGCAGTACTTC. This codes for CASSDRASYEQYF.

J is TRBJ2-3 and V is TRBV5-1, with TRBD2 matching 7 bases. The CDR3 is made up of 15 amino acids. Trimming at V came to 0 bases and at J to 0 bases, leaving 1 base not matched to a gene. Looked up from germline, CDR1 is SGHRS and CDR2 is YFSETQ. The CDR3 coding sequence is TGCGCCAGCAGCTTGGCAGCGGGGAGCACAGATACGCAGTATTTT. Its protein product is CASSLAAGSTDTQYF.

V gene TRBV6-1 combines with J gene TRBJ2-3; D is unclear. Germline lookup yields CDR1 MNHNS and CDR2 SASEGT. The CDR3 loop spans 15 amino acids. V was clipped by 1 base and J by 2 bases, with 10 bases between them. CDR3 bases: TGTGCCAGCAGTGAAGGGTCATACCCCACAGATACGCAGTATTTT. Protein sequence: CASSEGSYPTDTQYF.

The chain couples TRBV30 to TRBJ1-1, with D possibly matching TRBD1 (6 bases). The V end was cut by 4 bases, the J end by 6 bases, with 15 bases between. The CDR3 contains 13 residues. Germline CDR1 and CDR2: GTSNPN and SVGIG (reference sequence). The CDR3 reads CAWTIRDKSEAFF. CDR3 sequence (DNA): TGTGCCTGGACCATTAGGGACAAGTCTGAAGCTTTCTTT.

CDR3 residues: CATSPHQQGNEQFF. The CDR3 DNA sequence: TGTGCCACCAGCCCTCACCAACAAGGAAATGAGCAGTTCTTC. V is TRBV15 and J is TRBJ2-1; the D is unclear. The germline V gene encodes CDR1 LNHNV and CDR2 YYDKDF (reference sequence). Trimming took off 5 bases at V and 7 bases at J, with 15 bases between the two ends. The CDR3 length is 14 residues.